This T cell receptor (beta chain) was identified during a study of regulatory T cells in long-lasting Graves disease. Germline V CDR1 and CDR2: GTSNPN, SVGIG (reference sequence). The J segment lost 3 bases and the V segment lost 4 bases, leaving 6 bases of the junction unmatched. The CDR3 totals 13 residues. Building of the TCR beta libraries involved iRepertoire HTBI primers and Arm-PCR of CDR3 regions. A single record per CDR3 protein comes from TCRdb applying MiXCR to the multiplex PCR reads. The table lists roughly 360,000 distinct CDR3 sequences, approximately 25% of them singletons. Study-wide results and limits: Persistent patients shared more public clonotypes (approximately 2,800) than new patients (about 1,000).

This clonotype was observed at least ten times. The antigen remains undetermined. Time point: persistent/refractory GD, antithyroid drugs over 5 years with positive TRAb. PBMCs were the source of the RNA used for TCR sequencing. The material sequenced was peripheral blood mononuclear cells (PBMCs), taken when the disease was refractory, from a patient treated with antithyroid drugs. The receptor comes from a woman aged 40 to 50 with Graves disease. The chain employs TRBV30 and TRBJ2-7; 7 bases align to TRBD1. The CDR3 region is CAWTSTGRYEQYF. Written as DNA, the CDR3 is TGTGCCTGGACGTCGACAGGGCGCTACGAGCAGTACTTC.